This TCR beta chain was recorded in a study of shared clonotypes between healthy human individuals. The CDR3 length is 15 residues. V was clipped by 6 bases and J by 4 bases, with 15 bases between them. Germline CDR1 and CDR2: MGHRA and YSYEKL. Naive CD8 cells comprised CD45RO-negative, CCR7-positively selected cells, excluding terminally differentiated effector memory CD45RA+ cells. Sequencing was performed with immunoSEQ multiplex PCR; in TCRdb, only in-frame clones are kept and a portion is missing. Altogether about 580,000 clones are present, 95% to 98% being singletons, with the ten largest covering around 0.3%.

The chain has TRBV4-1 and TRBJ1-4; D uncertain. This TCR came from a man aged 25 to 45 in good health. The specimen sequenced was naive CD8+ T cells sorted from blood. CDR3 protein: CASSDGVADNEKLFF. The CDR3 DNA is TGCGCCAGCAGTGATGGGGTTGCGGATAATGAAAAACTGTTTTTT.